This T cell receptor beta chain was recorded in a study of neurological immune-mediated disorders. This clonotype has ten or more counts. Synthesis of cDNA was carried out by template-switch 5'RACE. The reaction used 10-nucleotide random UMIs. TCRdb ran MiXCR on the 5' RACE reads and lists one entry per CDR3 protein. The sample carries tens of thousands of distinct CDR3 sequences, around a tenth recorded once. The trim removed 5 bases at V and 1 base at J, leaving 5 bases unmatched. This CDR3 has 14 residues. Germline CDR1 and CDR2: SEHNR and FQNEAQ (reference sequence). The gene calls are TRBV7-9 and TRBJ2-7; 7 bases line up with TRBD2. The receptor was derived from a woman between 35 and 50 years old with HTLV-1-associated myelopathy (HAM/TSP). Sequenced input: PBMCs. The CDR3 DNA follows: TGTGCCAGCAGCCAGGCTAGCGGTTCCTACGAGCAGTACTTC. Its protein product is CASSQASGSYEQYF.